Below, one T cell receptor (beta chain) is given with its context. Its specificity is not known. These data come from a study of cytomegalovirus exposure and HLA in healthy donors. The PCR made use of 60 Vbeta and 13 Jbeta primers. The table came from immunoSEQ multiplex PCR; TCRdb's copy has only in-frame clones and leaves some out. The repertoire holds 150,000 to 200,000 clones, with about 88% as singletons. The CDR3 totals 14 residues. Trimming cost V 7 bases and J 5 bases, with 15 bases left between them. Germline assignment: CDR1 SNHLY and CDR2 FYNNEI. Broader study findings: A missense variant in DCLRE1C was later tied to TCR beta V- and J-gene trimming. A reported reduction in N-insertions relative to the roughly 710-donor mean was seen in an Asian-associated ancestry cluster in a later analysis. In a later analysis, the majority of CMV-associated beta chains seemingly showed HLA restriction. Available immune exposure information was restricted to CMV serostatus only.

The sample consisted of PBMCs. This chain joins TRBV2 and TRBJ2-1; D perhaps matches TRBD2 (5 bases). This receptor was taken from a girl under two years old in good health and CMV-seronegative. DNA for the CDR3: TGTGCCAGCAAGCCGCGGCTAGCCGACAATGAGCAGTTCTTC. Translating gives CASKPRLADNEQFF.